This T cell receptor beta chain stems from a study of blood T cells in healthy people across ages. Combining a sample-barcoded 5' primer with a J-beta primer mix, a second PCR ran for roughly 7 to 12 cycles. Each CDR3 protein is one row after TCRdb ran MiXCR on the 5' RACE reads. The repertoire holds approximately 690,000 distinct CDR3 sequences, with roughly three fifths as singletons. Comment on this clonotype: Its antigen remains unknown.

Germline CDR1 is LGHDT and CDR2 is YNNKEL (reference sequence). Trimming cost V 0 bases and J 7 bases, with 10 bases left between them. This CDR3 comprises 14 residues. Overall study findings and caveats: Older age went with lower TCR beta diversity per million T cells, in a roughly linear way.

The V gene is TRBV3-1, the J gene TRBJ2-1; no reliable D call. This receptor was obtained from a man aged 60 to 75 in good health. Input material: blood. CDR3 DNA: TGTGCCAGCAGCCAAGATCTAGTGCCGAATGAGCAGTTCTTC. Protein sequence: CASSQDLVPNEQFF.